The next 5 T cell receptor beta chains were all read from a single sample in a study of early T cells in non-severe SARS-CoV-2 infection. TCRdb reprocessed the 5' RACE reads with MiXCR, giving one entry per CDR3 protein. The sample lists tens of thousands of distinct CDR3 sequences; approximately 5.6% were seen once. What was sequenced was whole blood. Receptors originate from an adult who was a healthcare worker with PCR-confirmed SARS-CoV-2 infection or an uninfected control (not recorded which).

This clonotype has at least ten counts. The chain has TRBV7-3 and TRBJ1-1; D unclear. The CDR3 runs 13 residues. V was pared by 3 bases and J by 1 base, with 6 bases between. Per germline, CDR1 SGHTA and CDR2 FQGTGA. DNA for the CDR3: TGTGCCAGCAGCTTCCAGGAGAACACTGAAGCTTTCTTT. Translation: CASSFQENTEAFF.

This clonotype was picked up a small number of times. The chain couples TRBV7-6 to TRBJ2-7; 11 bases map to TRBD2. CDR1 is SGHVS and CDR2 is FNYEAQ in the germline V gene. The CDR3 contains 15 residues. J lost 6 bases, V lost 1 base, and 5 bases had no gene match. The CDR3 loop reads CASSLGATSGTEQYF. Written as DNA, the CDR3 is TGTGCCAGCAGCTTAGGCGCGACTAGCGGGACCGAGCAGTACTTC.

This clonotype was found many times. This chain links TRBV7-6 with TRBJ1-1; no reliable D call. V was clipped by 1 base and J by 0 bases, with 3 bases between them. The germline CDR1 and CDR2 sequences are SGHVS and FNYEAQ. The CDR3 covers 13 residues. The CDR3 loop is CASSLVMNTEAFF. The CDR3 DNA is TGTGCCAGCAGCTTAGTAATGAACACTGAAGCTTTCTTT.

This clonotype was recorded many times. This sequence joins TRBV2 and TRBJ2-1; TRBD1 might be the D (5 bases). V shed 7 bases and J shed 6 bases, with 13 bases lying between them. The CDR3 spans 13 residues. Germline CDR1 is SNHLY and CDR2 is FYNNEI. Here the CDR3 DNA reads TGTGCCAGCATGCCGGACATTCGCAATGAGCAGTTCTTC. It encodes CASMPDIRNEQFF. The full variable domain, with the rest looked up from reference TRBV2 and TRBJ2-1, is EPEVTQTPSHQVTQMGQEVILRCVPISNHLYFYWYRQILGQKVEFLVSFYNNEISEKSEIFDDQFSVERPDGSNFTLKIRSTKLEDSAMYFCASMPDIRNEQFFGPGTRLTVL.

The sample holds many counts of this clonotype. The J gene is TRBJ2-1, the V gene TRBV12-3 or TRBV12-4, with a possible D match to TRBD1 (6 bases). The CDR3 runs to 19 residues. Trimming took off 5 bases at V and 9 bases at J, with 32 bases between the two ends. The CDR3 nucleotides read TGTGCCAGCAGTCCACCCCCGGGCCTTACTTCAGGGGCCTTGGGTGAGCAGTTCTTC. It encodes CASSPPPGLTSGALGEQFF.